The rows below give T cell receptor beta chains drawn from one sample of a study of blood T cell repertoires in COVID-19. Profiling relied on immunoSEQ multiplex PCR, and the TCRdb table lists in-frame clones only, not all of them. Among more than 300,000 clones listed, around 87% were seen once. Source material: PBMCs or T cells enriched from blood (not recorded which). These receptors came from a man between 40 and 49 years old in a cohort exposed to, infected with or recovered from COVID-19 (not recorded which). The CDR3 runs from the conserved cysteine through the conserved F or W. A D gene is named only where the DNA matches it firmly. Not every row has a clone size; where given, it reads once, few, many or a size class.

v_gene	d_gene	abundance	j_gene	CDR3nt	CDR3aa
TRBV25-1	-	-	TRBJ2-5	TGTGCCAGCAGTGATTGGACAGTCTCTCAAGAGACCCAGTACTTC	CASSDWTVSQETQYF
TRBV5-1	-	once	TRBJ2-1	TGCGCCAGCCGCGGGGGCCCCATAAACAATGAGCAGTTCTTC	CASRGGPINNEQFF
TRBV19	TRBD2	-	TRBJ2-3	TGTGCCAGTAGTACGCGAACTAGCGGGAGGGTTTCAGATACGCAGTATTTT	CASSTRTSGRVSDTQYF
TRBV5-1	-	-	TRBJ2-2	TGCGCCAGCAGACCCCCGACAGGCACCGGGGAGCTGTTTTTT	CASRPPTGTGELFF
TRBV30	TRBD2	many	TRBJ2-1	TGTGCCTGGAGTCCGCGGGAGTACTACAATGAGCAGTTCTTC	CAWSPREYYNEQFF
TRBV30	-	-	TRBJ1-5	TGTGCCTGGAGTATCAACAGAAACAATCAGCCCCAGCATTTT	CAWSINRNNQPQHF
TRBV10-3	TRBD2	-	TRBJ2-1	TGTGCCATCAGTGAGTACGCGACTAGCGGTGAGCAGTTCTTC	CAISEYATSGEQFF
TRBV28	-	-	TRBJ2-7	TGTGCCAGCAGTAGTTCGAGCTCCTACGAGCAGTACTTC	CASSSSSSYEQYF
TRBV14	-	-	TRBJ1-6	TGTGCCAGCAGCCAAGATCTGGAGGGTAGTAATTCACCCCTCCACTTT	CASSQDLEGSNSPLHF
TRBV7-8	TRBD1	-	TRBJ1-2	TGTGCCAGCAGCTTAGCGCGTGGCAGGGGGGTGGATGGCTACACCTTC	CASSLARGRGVDGYTF
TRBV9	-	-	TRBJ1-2	TGTGCCAGCAGCGTAGGTCCGGGGGGGTATGGCTACACCTTC	CASSVGPGGYGYTF
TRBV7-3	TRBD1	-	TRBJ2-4	TGTGCCAGCAGTTTACAGGGGGCTGGAAACATTCAGTACTTC	CASSLQGAGNIQYF
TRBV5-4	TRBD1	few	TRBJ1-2	TGTGCCAGCAGCTTGGTAGGGACAGATGGCTACACCTTC	CASSLVGTDGYTF
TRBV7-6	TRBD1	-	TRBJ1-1	TGTGCCAGCAGCTTAGTGATGACAGGGCCTAATGGGGAAGCTTTCTTT	CASSLVMTGPNGEAFF
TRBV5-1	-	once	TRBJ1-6	TGCGCCAGCAGCCAGGGTCGTGATTCACCCCTCCACTTT	CASSQGRDSPLHF
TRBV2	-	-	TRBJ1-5	TGTGCCAGCACCGACACGGACTTCAATCAGCCCCAGCATTTT	CASTDTDFNQPQHF
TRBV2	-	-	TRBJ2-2	TGTGCCAGCAAACCGGGATCGACCGGGGAGCTGTTTTTT	CASKPGSTGELFF
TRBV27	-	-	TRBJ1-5	TGTGCCAGCAGTTTATCCTCAGTCAGTCAGCCCCAGCATTTT	CASSLSSVSQPQHF
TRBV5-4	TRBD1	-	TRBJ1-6	TGTGCCAGCAGCTTAGGGGGCCCTTCACCCCTCCACTTT	CASSLGGPSPLHF
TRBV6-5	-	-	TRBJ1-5	TGTGCCAGCAGTTACTCAGGGAGCCGGACTCAGCCCCAGCATTTT	CASSYSGSRTQPQHF
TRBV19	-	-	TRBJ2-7	TGTGCCAGTAGTGGCCCCGGGAACCCCTACGAGCAGTACTTC	CASSGPGNPYEQYF
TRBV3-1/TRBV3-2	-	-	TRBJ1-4	TGTGCCAGCAGCCAAGATAGCATAGGTGAAAAACTGTTTTTT	CASSQDSIGEKLFF
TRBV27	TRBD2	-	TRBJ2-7	TGTGCCAGCAGTTTCTCAACTAGCGGGAGTGCCTACGAGCAGTACTTC	CASSFSTSGSAYEQYF
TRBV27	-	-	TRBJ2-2	TGTGCCAGCAGTCGGAGATGGGCCGGGGAGCTGTTTTTT	CASSRRWAGELFF
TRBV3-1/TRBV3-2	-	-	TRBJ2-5	TGTGCCAGCAGCCGAAGGACAAACCAAGAGACCCAGTACTTC	CASSRRTNQETQYF
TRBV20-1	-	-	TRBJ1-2	TGCAGTGCTAGTTTCAGGGACTCCTATGGCTACACCTTC	CSASFRDSYGYTF
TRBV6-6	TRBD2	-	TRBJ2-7	TGTGCCAGCGCTCTAGCGGGAGGAAGCTACGAGCAGTACTTC	CASALAGGSYEQYF
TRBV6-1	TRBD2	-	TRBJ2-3	TGTGCCAGCAGTGAAAGGCTAGCGGGAGGTACGGATACGCAGTATTTT	CASSERLAGGTDTQYF
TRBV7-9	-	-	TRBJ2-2	TGTGCCAGCAGCTTGAGATCAGCGGAGAACACCGGGGAGCTGTTTTTT	CASSLRSAENTGELFF
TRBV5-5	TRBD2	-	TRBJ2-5	TGTGCCAGCAGCTCCGGACTAGCGGGAGGAGAGACCCAGTACTTC	CASSSGLAGGETQYF
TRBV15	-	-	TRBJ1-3	TGTGCCACCAGCAGGATAGGGGCGCGAGGAAACACCATATATTTT	CATSRIGARGNTIYF
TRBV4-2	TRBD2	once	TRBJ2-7	TGTGCCAGCAGCCAAGAGGCTAGCGGACCCTACGAGCAGTACTTC	CASSQEASGPYEQYF
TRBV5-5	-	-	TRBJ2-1	TGTGCCAGCAGCTTACAGGGATACAATGAGCAGTTCTTC	CASSLQGYNEQFF
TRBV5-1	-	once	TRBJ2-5	TGCGCCAGCAGCTTGGTATTGCAGCAAGAGACCCAGTACTTC	CASSLVLQQETQYF
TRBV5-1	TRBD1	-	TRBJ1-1	TGCGCCAGCAGCTCCGTCACAGGGGGTAGCACTGAAGCTTTCTTT	CASSSVTGGSTEAFF
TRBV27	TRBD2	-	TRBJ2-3	TGTGCCAGCAGTTTCGGGCGGACTAGCGCGGATACGCAGTATTTT	CASSFGRTSADTQYF
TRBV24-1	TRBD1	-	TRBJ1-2	TGTGCCAAATCCGGGACAGGGGACAGAAATGGCTACACCTTC	CAKSGTGDRNGYTF
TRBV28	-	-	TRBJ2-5	TGTGCCAGCAGTTTGGGCGGGAGTCAGGGGGAGACCCAGTACTTC	CASSLGGSQGETQYF
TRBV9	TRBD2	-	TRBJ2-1	TGTGCCAGCAGCATACTAGCGGGGCCCTACAATGAGCAGTTCTTC	CASSILAGPYNEQFF
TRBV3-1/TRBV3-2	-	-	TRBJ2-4	TGTGCCAGCAGCCAATCGGTAGCCAAAAACATTCAGTACTTC	CASSQSVAKNIQYF
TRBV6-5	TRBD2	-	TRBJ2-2	TGTGCCAGCAGTTTTTGGCGGGAGTTTAACGGGGAGCTGTTTTTT	CASSFWREFNGELFF